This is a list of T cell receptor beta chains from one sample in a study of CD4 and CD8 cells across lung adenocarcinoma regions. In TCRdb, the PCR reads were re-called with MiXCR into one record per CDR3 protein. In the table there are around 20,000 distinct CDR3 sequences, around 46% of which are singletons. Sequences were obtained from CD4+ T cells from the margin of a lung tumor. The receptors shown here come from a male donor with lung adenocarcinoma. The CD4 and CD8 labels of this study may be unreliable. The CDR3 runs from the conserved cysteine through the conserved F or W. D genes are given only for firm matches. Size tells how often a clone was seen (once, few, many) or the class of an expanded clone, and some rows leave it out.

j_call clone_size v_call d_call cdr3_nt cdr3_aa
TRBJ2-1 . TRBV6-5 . TGTGCCAGCAGTTGGGGGCTAGAAGCGGTCAATGAGCAGTTCTTC CASSWGLEAVNEQFF
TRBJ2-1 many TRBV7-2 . TGTGCCAGCAGCTTAGTATCGGCCCAGCAGAATGAGCAGTTCTTC CASSLVSAQQNEQFF
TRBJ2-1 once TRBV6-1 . TGTGCCAGCAGTCCGACAGGGGAGGGTGAGCAGTTCTTC CASSPTGEGEQFF
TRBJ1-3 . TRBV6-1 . TGTGCCAGCAGTGAGAGCTCTGGAAACACCATATATTTT CASSESSGNTIYF
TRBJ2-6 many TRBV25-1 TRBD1 TGTGCCAGCAGTGCAGAGGGGGCGTCTGGGGCCAACGTCCTGACTTTC CASSAEGASGANVLTF
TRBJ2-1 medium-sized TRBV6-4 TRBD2 TGTGCCAGCAGTGACCTAGCGGGAGGGGTTAATGAGCAGTTCTTC CASSDLAGGVNEQFF
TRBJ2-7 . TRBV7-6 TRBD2 TGTGCCAGCAGTCGTTTTAGCGGGCCCTCCTACGAGCAGTACTTC CASSRFSGPSYEQYF
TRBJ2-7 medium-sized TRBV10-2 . TGCGCCAGCAGTGACCCGGCGGGGTCTAACTCCTACGAGCAGTACTTC CASSDPAGSNSYEQYF
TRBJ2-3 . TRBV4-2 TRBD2 TGTGCCAGCAGCCAAGTAGCGGGTAGTCGCACAGATACGCAGTATTTT CASSQVAGSRTDTQYF
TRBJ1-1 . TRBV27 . TGTGCCAGCAGTTCCCAGGGAGCCCCACAAGCTTTCTTT CASSSQGAPQAFF
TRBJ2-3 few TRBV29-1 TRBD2 TGCAGCGTTGAATCGGGCGGGAGGGGCACAGATACGCAGTATTTT CSVESGGRGTDTQYF
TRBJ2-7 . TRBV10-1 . TGCGCCAGCAGTGAGTTGCCAGCGGGCCATATCTGGGGCACAGATACGCAGTACTTC CASSELPAGHIWGTDTQYF
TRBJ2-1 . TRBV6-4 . TGTGCCAGTAGTGGGGGCGAGCAGTTCTTC CASSGGEQFF
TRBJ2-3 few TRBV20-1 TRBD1 TGCAGTGCCGAGACAGGGTCTAGCACAGATACGCAGTATTTT CSAETGSSTDTQYF
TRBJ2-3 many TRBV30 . TGTGCCTGGAGGGTCTCCGGGGCATTCACAGATACGCAGTATTTT CAWRVSGAFTDTQYF
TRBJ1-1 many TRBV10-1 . TGCGCCAGCAGTGAGTCGACCCACACTGAAGCTTTCTTT CASSESTHTEAFF
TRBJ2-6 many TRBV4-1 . TGCGCCAGCAGCCCGCTTCGGGTAGCGGACAGCTCTGGGGCCAACGTCCTGACTTTC CASSPLRVADSSGANVLTF
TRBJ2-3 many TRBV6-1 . TGTGCCAGCGGTCGGACGGGCACTAGCACAGATACGCAGTATTTT CASGRTGTSTDTQYF
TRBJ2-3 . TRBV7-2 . TGTGCCAGCAGCTTCGCAGGGTTGTTGACAGATACGCAGTATTTT CASSFAGLLTDTQYF
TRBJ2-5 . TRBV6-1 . TGTGCCAGCGGGGGGGGCGTGGGCCAAGACACAGATACCCAGTACTTC CASGGGVGQDTDTQYF
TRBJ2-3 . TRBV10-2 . TGCGCCAGCAGCGGGCTGGGAGGCACAGATACTCAGTATTTT CASSGLGGTDTQYF
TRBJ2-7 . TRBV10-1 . TGCGCCAGGGGGGTGGGGGGCACAGATACGCAGTACTTC CARGVGGTDTQYF
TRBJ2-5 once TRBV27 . TGTGCCAGCAGTGCGGGCCGAGGGGCTTCTGGCCAAGAGACGCAGTACTTC CASSAGRGASGQETQYF
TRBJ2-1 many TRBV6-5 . TGTGCCAGCAGTTACTCCTACACGTCAGGGTTCTTC CASSYSYTSGFF
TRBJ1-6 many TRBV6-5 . TGTGCCAGCAGTTATGATGGCAGGGCCAATTCACCCCTCCACTTT CASSYDGRANSPLHF
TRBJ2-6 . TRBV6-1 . TGTGCCAGCAGGTTCGGAGGGGCCAACGTCCTGTATTTC CASRFGGANVLYF
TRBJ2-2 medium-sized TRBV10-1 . TGCGCCAGCAGCCAACAGGAGGGCACCGGGGAGCTGTTTTTT CASSQQEGTGELFF
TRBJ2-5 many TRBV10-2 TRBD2 TGCGCCAGCAGTGAGTCCGGTGGGCTAGCGGGAGGAGAGACCCAGTACTTC CASSESGGLAGGETQYF
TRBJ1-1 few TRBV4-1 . TGCGCCAGCAGCCAACGGACGGAAGACACTGAAGCTTTCTTT CASSQRTEDTEAFF
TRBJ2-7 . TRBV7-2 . TGTGCCAGCAGCTTGGCGGCGACCTCCTACGAGCAGTACTTC CASSLAATSYEQYF
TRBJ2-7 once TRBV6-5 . TGTGCCAGCAGCTATGCCTCGGGGGCCAGCTCCTACGAGCAGTACTTC CASSYASGASSYEQYF
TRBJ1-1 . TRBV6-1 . TGTGCCAGCACCTCGGCGAGTTTGGCTTTCTTT CASTSASLAFF
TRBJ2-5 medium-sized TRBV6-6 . TGTGCCAGCAGGGTCGACAGGACCCAAGAGACCCAGTACTTC CASRVDRTQETQYF
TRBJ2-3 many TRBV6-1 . TGTGCCAGCAGTCCAGATCTAAGGGATACGCAGTATTTT CASSPDLRDTQYF
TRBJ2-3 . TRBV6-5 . TGTGCCAGCAGTTCCCCCGGCCTGGGGACGAGCGCCAAAGATACGCAGTACTTT CASSSPGLGTSAKDTQYF
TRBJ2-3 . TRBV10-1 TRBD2 TGCGCCAGCAGTGAGTTGGCGGGGGGCGGGGTCTGGGGCACAGATACGCAGTATTTC CASSELAGGGVWGTDTQYF
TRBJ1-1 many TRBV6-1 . TGTGCCAGCAGCCAGGGCTCCCACCAAGCTTTCTTT CASSQGSHQAFF